This TCR beta chain was recovered during a study of beta chain features in type 1 diabetes. Notes on the study in general: Over-representation of high TCR-expressing cells was a possible consequence of cDNA sequencing. A closer apparent resemblance between naive, central memory and Treg TCRB repertoires was seen in patients than in healthy donors. Shorter TCRB CDR3s, moderately but significantly so, marked every one of the four CD4+ subsets in Type 1 diabetes patients.

cDNA synthesis used the whole RNA isolate, giving expressed TCRB sequences. Using immunoSEQ multiplex PCR, the repertoire was profiled, and TCRdb retains in-frame clones only, with some absent. The data show around 320,000 clones, less than 15% seen once. On this clone: Its antigen is undetermined.

CDR1 and CDR2 (germline): SGDLS, YYNGEE. CDR3 length: 15 residues. The trim removed 4 bases at V and 5 bases at J, leaving 5 bases unmatched. This chain connects TRBV9 to TRBJ2-2; 10 bases align to TRBD2. The receptor was derived from a young man in good health. The sequencing sample was made of central memory CD4+ T cells from blood. This chain's CDR3 is CASSPGLAETGELFF. The CDR3 DNA follows: TGTGCCAGCAGCCCTGGACTAGCGGAAACCGGGGAGCTGTTTTTT.